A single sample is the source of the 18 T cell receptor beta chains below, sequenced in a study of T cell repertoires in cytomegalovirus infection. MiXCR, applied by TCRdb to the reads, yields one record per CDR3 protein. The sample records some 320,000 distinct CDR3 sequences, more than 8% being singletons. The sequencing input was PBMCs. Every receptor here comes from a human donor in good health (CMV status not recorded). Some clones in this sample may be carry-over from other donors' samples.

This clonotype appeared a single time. CDR3 region: CASSLIAGSETQYF. The CDR3 DNA sequence: TGTGCCAGCAGCCTAATCGCGGGTTCGGAGACCCAGTACTTC. The rearrangement joins TRBV7-7 to TRBJ2-5; maybe TRBD2 (5 bases). The CDR3 runs 14 residues. The V gene lost 5 bases and the J gene lost 5 bases, with 15 bases spanning the gap. In germline, CDR1 is SSHAT, CDR2 FNYEAQ (reference sequence).

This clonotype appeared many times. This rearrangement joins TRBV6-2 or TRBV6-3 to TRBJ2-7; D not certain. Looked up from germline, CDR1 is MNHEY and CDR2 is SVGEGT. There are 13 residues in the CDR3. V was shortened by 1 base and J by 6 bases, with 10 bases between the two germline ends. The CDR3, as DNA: TGTGCCAGCAGTTACTTGAGGTTTAGCGAGCAGTACTTC. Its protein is CASSYLRFSEQYF.

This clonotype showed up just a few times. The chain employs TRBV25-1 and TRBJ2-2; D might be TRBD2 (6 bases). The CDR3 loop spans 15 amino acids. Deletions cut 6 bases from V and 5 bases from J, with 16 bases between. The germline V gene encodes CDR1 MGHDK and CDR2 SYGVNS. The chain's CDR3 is CASRGGSLGTGELFF. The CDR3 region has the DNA TGTGCCAGCAGGGGGGGAAGTTTAGGGACCGGGGAGCTGTTTTTT.

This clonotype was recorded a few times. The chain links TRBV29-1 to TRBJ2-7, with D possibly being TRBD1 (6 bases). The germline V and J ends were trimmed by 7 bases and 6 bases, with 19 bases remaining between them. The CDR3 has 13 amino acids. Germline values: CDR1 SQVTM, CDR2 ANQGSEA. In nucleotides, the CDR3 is TGCAGCGCAATTGGACAGTTGGCGTTCGAGCAGTACTTC. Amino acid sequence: CSAIGQLAFEQYF.

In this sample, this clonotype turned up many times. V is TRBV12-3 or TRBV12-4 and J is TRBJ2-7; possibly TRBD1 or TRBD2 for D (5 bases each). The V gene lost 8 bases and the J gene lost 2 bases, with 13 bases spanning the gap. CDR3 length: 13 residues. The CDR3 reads CASLDGATYEQYF. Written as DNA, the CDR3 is TGTGCCAGCCTCGACGGGGCCACCTACGAGCAGTACTTC.

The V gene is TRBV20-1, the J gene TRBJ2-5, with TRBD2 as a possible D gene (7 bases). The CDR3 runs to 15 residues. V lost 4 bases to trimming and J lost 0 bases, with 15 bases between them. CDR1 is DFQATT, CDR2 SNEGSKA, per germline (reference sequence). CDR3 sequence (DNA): TGCAGTGCTACAGTAGGGGGGGGCCACCAAGAGACCCAGTACTTC. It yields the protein CSATVGGGHQETQYF.

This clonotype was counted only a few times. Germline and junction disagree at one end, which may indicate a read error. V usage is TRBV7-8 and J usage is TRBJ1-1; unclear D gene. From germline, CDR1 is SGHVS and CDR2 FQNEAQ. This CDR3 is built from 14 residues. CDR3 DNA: TGTGCCAGCAGCTCCCTCGACAATCTGGCCCCGACTGTTTTT. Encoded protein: CASSSLDNLAPTVF.

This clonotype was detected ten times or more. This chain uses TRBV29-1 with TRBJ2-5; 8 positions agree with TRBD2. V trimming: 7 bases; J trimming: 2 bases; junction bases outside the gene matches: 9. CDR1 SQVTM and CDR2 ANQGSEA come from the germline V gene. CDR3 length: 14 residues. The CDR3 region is CSAGGGGVQETQYF. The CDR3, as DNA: TGCAGCGCCGGGGGGGGAGGAGTGCAAGAGACCCAGTACTTC.

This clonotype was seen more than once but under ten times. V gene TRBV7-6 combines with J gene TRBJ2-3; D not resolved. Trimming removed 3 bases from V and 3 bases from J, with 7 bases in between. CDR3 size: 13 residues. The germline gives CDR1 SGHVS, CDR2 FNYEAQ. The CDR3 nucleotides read TGTGCCAGCAGCTTTGTCCCAACAGATACGCAGTATTTT. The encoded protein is CASSFVPTDTQYF.

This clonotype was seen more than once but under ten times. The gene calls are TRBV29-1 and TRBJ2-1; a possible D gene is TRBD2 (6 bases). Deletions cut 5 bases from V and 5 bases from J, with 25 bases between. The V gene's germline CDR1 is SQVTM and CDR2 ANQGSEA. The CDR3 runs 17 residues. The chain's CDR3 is CSVSGGRLEVHHNEQFF. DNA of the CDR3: TGCAGCGTTTCCGGGGGTCGGCTAGAGGTCCACCACAATGAGCAGTTCTTC.

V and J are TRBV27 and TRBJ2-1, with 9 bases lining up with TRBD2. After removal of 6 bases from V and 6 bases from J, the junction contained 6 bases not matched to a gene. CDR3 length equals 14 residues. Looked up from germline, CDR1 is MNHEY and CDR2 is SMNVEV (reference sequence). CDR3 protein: CASRVSGGLNEQFF. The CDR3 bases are TGTGCCAGCAGGGTTAGCGGGGGTCTCAATGAGCAGTTCTTC.

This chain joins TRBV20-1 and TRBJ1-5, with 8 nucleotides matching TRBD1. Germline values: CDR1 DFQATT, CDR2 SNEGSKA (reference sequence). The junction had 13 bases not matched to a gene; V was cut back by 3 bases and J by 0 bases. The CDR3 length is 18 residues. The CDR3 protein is CSASQDREAPLSNQPQHF. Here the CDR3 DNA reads TGCAGTGCTAGTCAGGACAGGGAAGCTCCCCTTAGCAATCAGCCCCAGCATTTT.

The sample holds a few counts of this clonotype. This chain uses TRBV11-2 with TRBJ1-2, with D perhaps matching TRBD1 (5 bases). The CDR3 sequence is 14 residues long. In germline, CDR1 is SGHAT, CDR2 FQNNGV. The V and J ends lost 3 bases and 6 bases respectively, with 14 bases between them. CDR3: CASSFTNSGNGYTF. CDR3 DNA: TGTGCCAGCAGCTTCACGAACTCAGGGAATGGCTACACCTTC.

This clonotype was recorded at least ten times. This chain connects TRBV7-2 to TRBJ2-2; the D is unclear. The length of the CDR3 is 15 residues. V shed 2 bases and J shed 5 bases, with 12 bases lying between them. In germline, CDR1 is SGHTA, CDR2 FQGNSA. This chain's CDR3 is CASSLNPSSTGELFF. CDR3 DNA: TGTGCCAGCAGCTTAAACCCCTCATCGACCGGGGAGCTGTTTTTT. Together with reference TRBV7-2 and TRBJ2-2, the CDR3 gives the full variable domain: GAGVSQSPSNKVTEKGKDVELRCDPISGHTALYWYRQSLGQGLEFLIYFQGNSAPDKSGLPSDRFSAERTGGSVSTLTIQRTQQEDSAVYLCASSLNPSSTGELFFGEGSRLTVL.

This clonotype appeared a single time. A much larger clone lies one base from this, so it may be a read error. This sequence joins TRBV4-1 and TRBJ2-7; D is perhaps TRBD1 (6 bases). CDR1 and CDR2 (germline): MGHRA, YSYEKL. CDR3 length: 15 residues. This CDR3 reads CASSLGQLPPYEHYF. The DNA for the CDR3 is TGCGCCAGCAGCCTTGGACAGCTTCCTCCCTACGAGCATTACTTC.

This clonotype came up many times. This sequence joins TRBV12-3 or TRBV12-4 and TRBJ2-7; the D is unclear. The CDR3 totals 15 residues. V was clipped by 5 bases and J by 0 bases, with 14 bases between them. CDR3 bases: TGTGCCAGCAGTGCTGGGCAGGTCATCTCCTACGAGCAGTACTTC. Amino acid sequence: CASSAGQVISYEQYF.

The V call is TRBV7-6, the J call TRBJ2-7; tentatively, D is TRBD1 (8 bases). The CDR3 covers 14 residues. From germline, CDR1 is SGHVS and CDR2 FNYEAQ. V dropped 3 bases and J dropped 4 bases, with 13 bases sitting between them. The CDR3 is CASSFGQGGYEQYF. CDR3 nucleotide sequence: TGTGCCAGCAGCTTCGGACAGGGAGGGTACGAGCAGTACTTC. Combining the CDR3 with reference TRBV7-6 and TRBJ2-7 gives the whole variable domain GAGVSQSPRYKVTKRGQDVALRCDPISGHVSLYWYRQALGQGPEFLTYFNYEAQQDKSGLPNDRFSAERPEGSISTLTIQRTEQRDSAMYRCASSFGQGGYEQYFGPGTRLTVT.

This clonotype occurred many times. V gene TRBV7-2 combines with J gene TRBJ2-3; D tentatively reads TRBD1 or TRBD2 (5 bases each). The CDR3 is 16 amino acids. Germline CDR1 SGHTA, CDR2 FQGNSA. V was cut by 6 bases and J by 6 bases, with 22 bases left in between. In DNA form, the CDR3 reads TGTGCCAGCAGTCAGCACCGGGACGCGGGTGAGGATACGCAGTATTTT. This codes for CASSQHRDAGEDTQYF.